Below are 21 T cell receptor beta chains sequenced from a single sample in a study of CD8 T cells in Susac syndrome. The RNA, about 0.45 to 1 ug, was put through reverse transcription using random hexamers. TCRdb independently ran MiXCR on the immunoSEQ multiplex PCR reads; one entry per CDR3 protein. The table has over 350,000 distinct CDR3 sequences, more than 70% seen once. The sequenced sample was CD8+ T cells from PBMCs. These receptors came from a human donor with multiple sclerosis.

For the CDR3, the DNA is TGCAGCGATAAGGGACAGGGCGGTCAGCCCCAGCATTTT. Encoded protein: CSDKGQGGQPQHF. The genes are TRBV29-1 and TRBJ1-5; 9 nucleotides align to TRBD1. Germline CDR1 reads SQVTM; CDR2 reads ANQGSEA. This CDR3 has 13 amino acids. V dropped 7 bases and J dropped 6; count of bases not matched to a gene: 7.

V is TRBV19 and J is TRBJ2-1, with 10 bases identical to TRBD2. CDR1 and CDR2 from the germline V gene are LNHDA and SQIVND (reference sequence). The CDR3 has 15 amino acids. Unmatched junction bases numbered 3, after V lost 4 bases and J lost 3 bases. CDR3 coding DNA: TGTGCCAGTAGTAGTACTAGCGGGGTCTACAATGAGCAGTTCTTC. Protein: CASSSTSGVYNEQFF.

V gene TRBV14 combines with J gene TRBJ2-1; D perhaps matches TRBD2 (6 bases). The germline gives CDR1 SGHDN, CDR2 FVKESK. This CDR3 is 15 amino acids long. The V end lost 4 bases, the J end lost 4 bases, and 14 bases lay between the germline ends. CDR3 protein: CASSPDGSLYNEQFF. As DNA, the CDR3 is TGTGCCAGCAGCCCAGACGGGAGCCTATACAATGAGCAGTTCTTC.

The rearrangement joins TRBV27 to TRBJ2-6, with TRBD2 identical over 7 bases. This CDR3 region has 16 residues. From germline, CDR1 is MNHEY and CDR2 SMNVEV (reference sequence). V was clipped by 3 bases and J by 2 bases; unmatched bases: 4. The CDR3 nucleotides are TGTGCCAGCAGTTTCCTGGGACTAACTGGGGCCAACGTCCTGACTTTC. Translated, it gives CASSFLGLTGANVLTF. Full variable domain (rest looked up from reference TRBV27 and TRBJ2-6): EAQVTQNPRYLITVTGKKLTVTCSQNMNHEYMSWYRQDPGLGLRQIYYSMNVEVTDKGDVPEGYKVSRKEKRNFPLILESPSPNQTSLYFCASSFLGLTGANVLTFGAGSRLTVL.

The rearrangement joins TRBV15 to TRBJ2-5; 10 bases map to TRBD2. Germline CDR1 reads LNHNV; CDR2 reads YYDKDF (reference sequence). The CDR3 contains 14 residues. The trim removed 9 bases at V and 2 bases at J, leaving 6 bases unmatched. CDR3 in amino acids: CATHGLAVQETQYF. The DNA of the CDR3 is TGTGCCACTCATGGACTAGCGGTTCAAGAGACCCAGTACTTC.

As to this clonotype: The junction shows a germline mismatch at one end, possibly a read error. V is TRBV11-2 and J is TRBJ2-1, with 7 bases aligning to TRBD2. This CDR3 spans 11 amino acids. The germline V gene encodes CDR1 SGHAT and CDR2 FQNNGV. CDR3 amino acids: CASSPGGGSIF. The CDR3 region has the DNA TGTGCCAGCAGCCCTGGGGGGGGAAGCATCTTC.

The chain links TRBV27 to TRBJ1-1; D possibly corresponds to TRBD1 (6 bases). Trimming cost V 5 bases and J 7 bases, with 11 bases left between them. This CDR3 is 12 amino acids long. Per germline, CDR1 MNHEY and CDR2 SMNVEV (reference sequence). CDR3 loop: CASSPQGIEAFF. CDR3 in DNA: TGTGCCAGCAGTCCACAGGGAATTGAAGCTTTCTTT.

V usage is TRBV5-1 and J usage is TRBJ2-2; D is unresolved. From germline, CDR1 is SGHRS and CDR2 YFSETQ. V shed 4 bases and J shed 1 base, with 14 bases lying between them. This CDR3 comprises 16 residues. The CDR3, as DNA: TGCGCCAGCAGCCTCGCAGACTGGGGGAACACCGGGGAGCTGTTTTTT. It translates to CASSLADWGNTGELFF.

In nucleotides, the CDR3 is TGTGCCAGCAGTCCCCCCTGGAAGCGGGGGGACAATGAGCAGTTCTTC. Residues: CASSPPWKRGDNEQFF. This chain joins TRBV27 and TRBJ2-1, with 9 bases identical to TRBD2. Germline CDR1 reads MNHEY; CDR2 reads SMNVEV (reference sequence). The CDR3 length is 16 residues. With 5 bases clipped from V and 5 bases from J, the junction kept 10 bases outside the gene matches.

The CDR3 DNA is TGTGCCAGCTGGACGGGGACAGGGGCGGATGAATTCTTC. As protein: CASWTGTGADEFF. The chain joins TRBV6-1 to TRBJ2-1; 10 nucleotides match TRBD1. CDR3 size: 13 residues. Losses at the gene ends were 8 bases for V and 16 bases for J; bases not matched to a gene: 14. CDR1 MNHNS and CDR2 SASEGT come from the germline V gene.

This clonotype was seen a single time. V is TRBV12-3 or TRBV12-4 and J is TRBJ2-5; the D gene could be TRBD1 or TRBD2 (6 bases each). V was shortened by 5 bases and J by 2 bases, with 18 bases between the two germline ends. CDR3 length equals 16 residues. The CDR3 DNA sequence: TGTGCCAGCAGTCCTCAGGGGTGGGGGAGGCAAGAGACCCAGTACTTC. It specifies CASSPQGWGRQETQYF.

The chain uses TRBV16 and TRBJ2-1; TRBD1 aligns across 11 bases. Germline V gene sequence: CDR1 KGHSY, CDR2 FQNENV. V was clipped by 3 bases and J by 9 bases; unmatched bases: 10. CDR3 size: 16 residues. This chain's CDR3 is CASSHTGTGGLSEQFF. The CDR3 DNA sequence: TGTGCCAGCAGCCACACCGGGACAGGGGGGTTAAGTGAGCAGTTCTTC.

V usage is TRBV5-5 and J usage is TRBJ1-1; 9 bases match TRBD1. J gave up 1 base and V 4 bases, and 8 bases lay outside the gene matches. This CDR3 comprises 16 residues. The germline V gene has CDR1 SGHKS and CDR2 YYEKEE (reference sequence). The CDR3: CASSHIQGASNTEAFF. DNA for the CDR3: TGTGCCAGCAGCCACATACAGGGGGCCTCGAACACTGAAGCTTTCTTT.

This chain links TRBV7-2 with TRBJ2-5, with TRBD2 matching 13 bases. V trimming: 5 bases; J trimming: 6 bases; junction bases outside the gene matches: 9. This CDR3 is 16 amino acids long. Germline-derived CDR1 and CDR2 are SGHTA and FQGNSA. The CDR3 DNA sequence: TGTGCCAGCAGCCCGATGACTAGCGGGAGGTTAAAGACCCAGTACTTC. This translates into CASSPMTSGRLKTQYF.

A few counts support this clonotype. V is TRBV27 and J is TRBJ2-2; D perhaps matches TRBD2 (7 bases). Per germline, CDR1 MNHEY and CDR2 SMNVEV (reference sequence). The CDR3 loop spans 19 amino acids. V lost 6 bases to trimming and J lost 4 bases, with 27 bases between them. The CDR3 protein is CASSQMGGQGPKGTGELFF. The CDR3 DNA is TGTGCCAGCAGCCAAATGGGGGGGCAGGGCCCAAAAGGCACCGGGGAGCTGTTTTTT.

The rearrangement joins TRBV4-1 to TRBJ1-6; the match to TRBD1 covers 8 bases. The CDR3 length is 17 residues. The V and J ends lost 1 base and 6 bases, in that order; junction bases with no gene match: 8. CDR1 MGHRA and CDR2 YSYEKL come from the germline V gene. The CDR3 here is CASSQVSPGGFNSPLHF. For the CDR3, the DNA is TGCGCCAGCAGCCAAGTCAGCCCAGGGGGCTTTAATTCACCCCTCCACTTT.

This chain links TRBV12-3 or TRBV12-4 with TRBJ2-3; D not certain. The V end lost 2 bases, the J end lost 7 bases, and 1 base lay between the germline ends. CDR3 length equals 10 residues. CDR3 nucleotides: TGTGCCAGCAGTTTAAATACGCAGTATTTT. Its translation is CASSLNTQYF.

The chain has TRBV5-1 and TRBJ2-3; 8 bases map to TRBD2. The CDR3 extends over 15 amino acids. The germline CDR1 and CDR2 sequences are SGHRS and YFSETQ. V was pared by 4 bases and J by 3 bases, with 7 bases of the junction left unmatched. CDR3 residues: CASSPQQRETDTQYF. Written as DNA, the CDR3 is TGCGCCAGCAGCCCGCAGCAGCGGGAGACAGATACGCAGTATTTT.

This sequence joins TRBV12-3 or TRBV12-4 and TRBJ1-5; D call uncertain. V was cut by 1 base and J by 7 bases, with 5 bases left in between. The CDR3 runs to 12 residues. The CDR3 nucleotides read TGTGCCAGCAGTTTAGACCGGCAGCCCCAGCATTTT. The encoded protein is CASSLDRQPQHF.

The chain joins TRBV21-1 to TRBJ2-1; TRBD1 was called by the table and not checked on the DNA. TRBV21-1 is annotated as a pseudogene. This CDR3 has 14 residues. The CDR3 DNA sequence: TGTGCCACCGCCCTTTCCCAGGGTTACAATGAGCAGTTCTTC. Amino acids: CATALSQGYNEQFF.

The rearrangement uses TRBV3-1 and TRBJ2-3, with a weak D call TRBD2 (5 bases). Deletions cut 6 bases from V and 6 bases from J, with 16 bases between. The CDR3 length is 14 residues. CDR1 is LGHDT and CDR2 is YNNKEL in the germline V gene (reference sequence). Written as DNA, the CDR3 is TGTGCCAGCAGTCGAGGAGCGGTTGAGGATACGCAGTATTTT. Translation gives CASSRGAVEDTQYF.